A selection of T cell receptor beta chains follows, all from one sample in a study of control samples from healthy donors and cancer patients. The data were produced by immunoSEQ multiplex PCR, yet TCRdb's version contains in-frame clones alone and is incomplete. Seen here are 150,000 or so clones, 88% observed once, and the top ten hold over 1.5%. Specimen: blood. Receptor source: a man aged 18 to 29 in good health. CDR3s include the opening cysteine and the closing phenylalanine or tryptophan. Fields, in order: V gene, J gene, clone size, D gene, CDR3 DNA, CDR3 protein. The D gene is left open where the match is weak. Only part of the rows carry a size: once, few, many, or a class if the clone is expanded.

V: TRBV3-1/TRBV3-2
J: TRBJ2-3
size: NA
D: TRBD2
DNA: TGTGCCAGCAGCCCGCGACTAGCGGGAAGCACAGATACGCAGTATTTT
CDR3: CASSPRLAGSTDTQYF

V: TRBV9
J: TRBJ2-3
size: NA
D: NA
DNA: TGTGCCAGCAGCCTCTCCTCCGGTATAGGGGATACGCAGTATTTT
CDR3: CASSLSSGIGDTQYF

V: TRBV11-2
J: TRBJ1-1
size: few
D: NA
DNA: TGTGCCAGCAGCGCGCAGGGAAACACTGAAGCTTTCTTT
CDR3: CASSAQGNTEAFF

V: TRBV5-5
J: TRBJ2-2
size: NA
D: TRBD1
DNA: TGTGCCAGCTCCGCCGGACAGGGGTTCACCGGGGAGCTGTTTTTT
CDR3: CASSAGQGFTGELFF

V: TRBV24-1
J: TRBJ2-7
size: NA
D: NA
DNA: TGTGCCACCAGTGACCCGAAACAGGGAAGTAACGAGCAGTACTTC
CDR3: CATSDPKQGSNEQYF

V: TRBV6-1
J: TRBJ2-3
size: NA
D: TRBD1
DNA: TGTGCCAGCAGTGAGCCGGGACAGAATACAGATACGCAGTATTTT
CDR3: CASSEPGQNTDTQYF

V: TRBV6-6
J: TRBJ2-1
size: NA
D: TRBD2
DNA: TGTGCCAGCAGGCTACGGACGGGGGGGCGAAACGATGAGCAGTTCTTC
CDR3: CASRLRTGGRNDEQFF

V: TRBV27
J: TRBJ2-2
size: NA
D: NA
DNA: TGTGCCTCTATGGGGTGGGAGGCCGGGGAGCTGTTTTTT
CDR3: CASMGWEAGELFF

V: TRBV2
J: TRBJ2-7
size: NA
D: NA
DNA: TGTGCCAGCAGGGGGACGGATTTTAGGGAGCAGTACTTC
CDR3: CASRGTDFREQYF

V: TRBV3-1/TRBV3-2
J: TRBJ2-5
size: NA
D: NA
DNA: TGTGCCAGCAGCCAATCCGGGGAGGAGACCCAGTACTTC
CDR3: CASSQSGEETQYF

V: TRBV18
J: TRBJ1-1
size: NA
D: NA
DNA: TGTGCCAGCTCACCCCCGGGAGTCGGCACTGAAGCTTTCTTT
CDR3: CASSPPGVGTEAFF

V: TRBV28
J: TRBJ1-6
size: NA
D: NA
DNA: TGTGCCAGCAGTTTAAGGGGCAGGGAGGATTCACCCCTCCACTTT
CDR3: CASSLRGREDSPLHF

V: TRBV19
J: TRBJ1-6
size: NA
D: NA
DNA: TGTGCCAGTAGTATTGCAGTCGGGGGGCGTTCACCCCTCCACTTT
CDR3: CASSIAVGGRSPLHF

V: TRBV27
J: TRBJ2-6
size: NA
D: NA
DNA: TGTGCCAGCAGCCCCTGGGGAGGTACACCACTCTCTGGGGCCAACGTCCTGACTTTC
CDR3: CASSPWGGTPLSGANVLTF

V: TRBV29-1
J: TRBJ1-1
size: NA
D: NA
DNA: TGCAGCGCCACCGGGGACCAAAGTTGGGCTTTCTTT
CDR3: CSATGDQSWAFF

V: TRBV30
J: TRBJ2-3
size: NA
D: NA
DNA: TGTGCCTGGAGTGGGCCGTTAGATACGCAGTATTTT
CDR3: CAWSGPLDTQYF

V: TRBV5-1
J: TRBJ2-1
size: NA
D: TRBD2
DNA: TGCGCCAGCAGCCCGGGACTAGCGGGGGGGTACAATGAGCAGTTCTTC
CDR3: CASSPGLAGGYNEQFF

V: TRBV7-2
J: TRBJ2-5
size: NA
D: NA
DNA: TGTGCCAGCAGCCCGCGACAGATCGAGACCCAGTACTTC
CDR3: CASSPRQIETQYF

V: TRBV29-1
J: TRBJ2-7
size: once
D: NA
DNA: TGCAGCGTTGTTACCCAGACCTCCTACGAGCAGTACTTC
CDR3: CSVVTQTSYEQYF

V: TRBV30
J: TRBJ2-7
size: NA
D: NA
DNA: TGTGCCTGGAGTCCGCAACGGGACGTCTCCTACGAGCAGTACTTC
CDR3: CAWSPQRDVSYEQYF

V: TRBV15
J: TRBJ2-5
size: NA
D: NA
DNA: TGTGCCACCAGCAGAGATTCGAGGGCTGCCCAAGAGACCCAGTACTTC
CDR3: CATSRDSRAAQETQYF

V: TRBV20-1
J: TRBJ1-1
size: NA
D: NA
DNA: TGCAGCGGAAACAGCTACACTGAAGCTTTCTTT
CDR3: CSGNSYTEAFF

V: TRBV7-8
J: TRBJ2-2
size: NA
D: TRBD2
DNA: TGTGCCAGCAGCTTTACTAGCGGGGACACCGGGGAGCTGTTTTTT
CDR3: CASSFTSGDTGELFF

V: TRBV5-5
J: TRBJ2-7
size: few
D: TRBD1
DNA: TGTGCCAGCAGCCGGGGGCAAGGCTCCGGGACAGGGGGTACCTACGAGCAGTACTTC
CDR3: CASSRGQGSGTGGTYEQYF

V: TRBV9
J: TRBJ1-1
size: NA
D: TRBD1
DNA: TGTGCCAGCAGCGCCGGACAGGGTTGGGAAGCTTTCTTT
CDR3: CASSAGQGWEAFF

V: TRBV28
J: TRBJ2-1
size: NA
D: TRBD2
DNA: TGTGCCAGCCACGGACTAGCGGGGGGCCCAAGCTCCTACAATGAGCAGTTCTTC
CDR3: CASHGLAGGPSSYNEQFF

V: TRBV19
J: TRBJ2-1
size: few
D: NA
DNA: TGTGCCAGTAGTATGGGACGCAGCTCCTACAATGAGCAGTTCTTC
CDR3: CASSMGRSSYNEQFF

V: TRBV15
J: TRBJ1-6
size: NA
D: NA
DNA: TGTGCCACCAGCAGAGATCACAGCAGCTCCTATAATTCACCCCTCCACTTT
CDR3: CATSRDHSSSYNSPLHF

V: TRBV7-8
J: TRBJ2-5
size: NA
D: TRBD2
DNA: TGTGCCAGCAGCCCTGCGGCTAGCGGGGGGGCAAGGGCTGAGACCCAGTACTTC
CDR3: CASSPAASGGARAETQYF

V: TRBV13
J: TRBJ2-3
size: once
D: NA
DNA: TGTGCCAGCAGCCCGGGACTCAGTAGGCTGTATTTT
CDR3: CASSPGLSRLYF

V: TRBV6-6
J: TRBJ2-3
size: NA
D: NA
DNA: TGTGCCAGCAACGTGGGGAGCACAGATACGCAGTATTTT
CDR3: CASNVGSTDTQYF

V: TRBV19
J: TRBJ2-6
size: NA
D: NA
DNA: TGTGCCAGCTCGACAGATTCTGGGGCCAACGTCCTGACTTTC
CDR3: CASSTDSGANVLTF

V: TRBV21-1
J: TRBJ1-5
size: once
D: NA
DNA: TGTGCCAGCAGCAAAGGACAGGGCAATCAGCCCCAGCATTTT
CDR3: CASSKGQGNQPQHF

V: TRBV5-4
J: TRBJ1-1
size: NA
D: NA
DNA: TGTGCCAGCAGCTTGTATGGGGGCACTGAAGCTTTCTTT
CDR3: CASSLYGGTEAFF

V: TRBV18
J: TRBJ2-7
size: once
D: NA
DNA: TGTGCCAGCTCACCACCGATGCCAGCCTACGAGCAGTACTTC
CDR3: CASSPPMPAYEQYF

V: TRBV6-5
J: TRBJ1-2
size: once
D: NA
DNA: TGTGCCAGCAGTTCTAGCTCAGGGGATGGCTACACCTTC
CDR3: CASSSSSGDGYTF

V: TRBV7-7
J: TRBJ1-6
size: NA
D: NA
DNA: TGTGCCAGCAGCTCCGGCAGGGCGCTGGCGGGGAATTCACCCCTCCACTTT
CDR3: CASSSGRALAGNSPLHF

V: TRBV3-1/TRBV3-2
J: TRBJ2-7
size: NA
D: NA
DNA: TGTGCCAGCAGCACGGCCTACGAGCAGTACTTC
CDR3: CASSTAYEQYF

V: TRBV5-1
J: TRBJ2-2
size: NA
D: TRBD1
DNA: TGCGCCAGCAGCCTAGACAGGGGGGCGACCGGGGAGCTGTTTTTT
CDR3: CASSLDRGATGELFF

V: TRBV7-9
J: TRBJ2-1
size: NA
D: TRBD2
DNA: TGTGCCAGCAGTGGTATAGCGGGGCGCAATGAGCAGTTCTTC
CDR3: CASSGIAGRNEQFF

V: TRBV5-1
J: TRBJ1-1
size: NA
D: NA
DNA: TGCGCCAGCAGCTTGGGGACAGACACTGAAGCTTTCTTT
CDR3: CASSLGTDTEAFF

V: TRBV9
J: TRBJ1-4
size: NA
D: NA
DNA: TGTGCCAGCAGCGCCCATTCCGCAACTAATGAAAAACTGTTTTTT
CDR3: CASSAHSATNEKLFF